This T cell receptor beta chain was retrieved from a study of cytomegalovirus exposure and HLA in healthy donors (dated by TCRdb to 2016 to 2017). With respect to the entire study: An earlier analysis of about 560 of the donors reported approximately 300 Gb of sequence data and around 110 million unique TCR beta sequences obtained from some 200 million T cells. An early release covering just under 650 HLA-typed donors comprised about 290 gigabases of sequencing data and about 90 million unique TCR sequences. The study was designed to test whether signatures of past pathogen exposure could be identified by cataloging public T cell receptors. A later genetic analysis used genome-wide SNP genotypes for about three fifths of the roughly 700 donors, treating that subset as a discovery cohort. An earlier analysis of some 600 of the donors applied high-throughput TCR beta sequencing to assess whether each TCR beta V gene segment acted as functional or pseudogenic. The study profiled the T cell repertoires of fewer than 850 subjects by immunosequencing and related them to cytomegalovirus serostatus. Alongside the repertoire data, information on donor age, sex, ethnicity and CMV serostatus was compiled. Class I and class II HLA loci were covered by the typing at four-digit resolution. In addition to the first cohort of roughly 700 subjects, a separate validation cohort of 120 different subjects was used. A later analysis re-analyzed previously published TCR beta repertoires from 650 to 800 donors and added high-resolution HLA genotyping to study TCR occurrence patterns. Among the roughly 400 genotyped donors, around 81% belonged to the genetic ancestry cluster associated with self-reported Caucasian donors. In the later analysis, no new phenotypic data were used to find candidate immune exposures; instead, reliance was placed on TCR beta sequences and their occurrence across donors. Roughly five DR-DQ haplotypes were handled as single units for association and clustering because linkage in the cohort was strong. The number of donors typed differed by locus, with roughly 620-630 for A, B, C, DRB1 and DQB1, about 500 for DQA1, about 610 for DPA1, and about 450 for DPB1. High-throughput TCR immunosequencing, statistical association of individual TCRs with disease status, and machine learning were combined to predict cytomegalovirus infection status. Among 398 genotyped donors of the cohort, an average of approximately 240,000 unique TCR beta nucleotide sequences were sequenced per donor, around 18% of them non-productive. Every discovery cohort repertoire had been produced on one sequencing platform. What the study reported, not specific to this receptor: The sequencing pipeline was judged likely to have produced a cluster of highly shared sequence variants as a technical artifact. Some IMGT-functional V segments, including TRBV6-2 and TRBV6-3, could not be told apart with the 87-base-pair reads, so those segments were excluded. Most CMV-associated TCR beta chains appeared to be HLA-restricted in a later analysis, and the HLA associations seemed to be driven largely by CMV exposure. A later analysis found that HLA-associated TCR beta chains were more clonally expanded and had lower generation probabilities than equally common non-associated chains. Linkage disequilibrium might explain the correlated functional status among segregating V segments, but an unknown experimental factor could not be ruled out. Because some donors lacked HLA typing at each locus, the association tests relied only on the typed subset. When HLA alleles, especially DR and DQ, strongly co-occurred, TCR associations were difficult to assign to individual alleles. A later genetic analysis associated a missense DCLRE1C variant with V-gene and J-gene trimming of TCR beta chains, and an independent cohort replicated the association. The cohort was sequenced for TCR beta chains only, and without alpha or paired-chain data the features that could be detected were limited. A further reported finding was that TCR beta sequences accurately predicted the HLA-A and HLA-B alleles for most subjects in the first cohort. It was suggested by the authors that the approach could potentially be generalized to other disease states and immunological phenotypes. The classifier was reported to diagnose cytomegalovirus status with high specificity and sensitivity in both the original cohort and the validation cohort. In a later genetic analysis, fewer N-insertions in productive TCRs were reported among donors in an Asian-associated ancestry cluster than the roughly 700-donor mean. In the study, approximately 150 TCR beta chains were listed as associated with cytomegalovirus. Most TCR sequences were seen in very few donors, while some public TCRs were found in many individuals. A later analysis found that TCR association rates varied across HLA loci, with DRB1 alleles showing the most associated TCRs and HLA-C alleles the fewest. In an earlier analysis of over 550 of the donors, most TCR beta V segments were observed in productive rearrangements about 90% or about 30% of the time, broadly matching IMGT annotations. In a later analysis, 15,000 to 20,000 TCR beta sequences were associated with specific HLA alleles at a false discovery rate of 0.05. Approximately 18 rarely observed V segments, including chromosome 9 orphons, were excluded from the earlier analysis of approximately 500 of the donors because counts were too low. In vitro tests confirmed that three of the cytomegalovirus-associated TCR beta chains recognize cytomegalovirus antigens. The presence/absence analyses assumed that sequencing depth was roughly uniform across donors, and that assumption may not be true. CMV serostatus was the only immune exposure information available for the cohort. Several of the top co-occurrence clusters appeared to be linked to parvovirus B19, influenza, CMV and Epstein-Barr virus, according to a later analysis.

Receptor libraries were prepared by the immunoSEQ multiplex PCR assay. For the multiplex PCR, a mixture combining 60 forward primers for TCR Vbeta segments and 13 reverse primers for TCR Jbeta segments was used. The CDR3 region of rearranged TCR beta genes was amplified from genomic DNA with a multiplex PCR assay. Amplified TCR beta libraries were sequenced as 87-base-pair reads on the Illumina HiSeq System. The source study handled its data this way. In a later analysis, some 80 million unique TCR beta chains were counted across the approximately 640 repertoires, and approximately 9.9 million of these chains were shared by at least two donors. To remove PCR and sequencing errors, raw reads were error-corrected and collapsed into unique sequences using a nearest-neighbor algorithm that merged closely related sequences. Alignment of CDR3 sequences to IMGT reference sequences was used to assign V, D and J gene segments. For a sequence to be retained, at least a six-nucleotide match to both a V gene segment and a J gene segment was required. A rearrangement was called productive if the CDR3 had no stop codons and remained in frame with V and J, and every other rearrangement was called non-productive. CDR3 was defined according to IMGT convention as the region running from the second conserved V-encoded cysteine to the conserved J-encoded phenylalanine. Sequences without an unambiguous match to a single V gene segment were excluded from the earlier analysis of 500 to 700 of the donors. An earlier analysis of several hundred of the donors called V segments functional above 56.7% productive rearrangements and segregating when the between-donor standard deviation exceeded 5%. A statistical classification framework was developed to diagnose cytomegalovirus status using the catalog of TCR beta chain sequences. A later analysis assigned V and J genes by comparing TCR nucleotide sequences with IMGT/GENE-DB human TR gene sequences. In a later analysis, CDR3 sequences and most-parsimonious VDJ recombination scenarios were assigned using the TCRdist pipeline. A later analysis defined each TCR beta chain by its CDR3 amino acid sequence plus V-gene family, and excluded reads lacking a unique V-gene family. A later analysis removed 600 or so highly shared, low-generation-probability nucleotide sequences to deal with suspected cross-contamination and a sequencing artifact. A later analysis calculated a clonal expansion index for each public chain from normalized within-repertoire ranks of inferred template counts. A later analysis computed generation probabilities with a VDJ recombination model fitted to out-of-frame rearrangements, and checked the results against IGoR. In a later analysis, hypergeometric tests were used to score TCR-TCR, TCR-HLA and TCR-CMV co-occurrence, with a repertoire-size bias correction applied to TCR pairs. In a later analysis, false discovery rates were estimated by permuting HLA or CMV assignments 20 times. In a later analysis, co-occurring TCRs were grouped with DBSCAN, and TCRdist sequence similarity was added when clustering was performed within HLA-allele-positive subsets. Repertoires with fewer than 30,000 or more than 120,000 public chains, plus five repertoires with anomalous nucleotide sharing, were excluded from co-occurrence clustering. TCRdb stores this immuneACCESS table with in-frame sequences only. Part of the clones is absent; in the studies checked, under half of the shortfall reflects unresolved V genes, and no reason is known for the rest. That table supplies the V and J calls and clone size; D and trimming were determined from the DNA. The sample table records some 70,000 clones. The ten largest account for roughly 8% of the sample.

In total, about 650 healthy bone marrow donors made up the cohort. At the time of sampling, all cohort members were nominally healthy, though unrecorded immune exposures were likely present. The donor was CMV seropositive and was included in the group of 250 to 350 seropositive cohort members. Every donor gave a peripheral blood sample, and the peripheral blood mononuclear cells from that sample were used for TCR beta sequencing. The Qiagen DNeasy Blood Extraction Kit was used to extract genomic DNA from the blood cell samples. As regards this clone: The antigen this receptor binds is unknown.

The CDR3, cysteine through phenylalanine, is 13 amino acids long. The DNA shown is the 39-base CDR3, in frame from base 1. The germline V gene specifies MDHEN as CDR1 and SYDVKM as CDR2. The V end gives up 5 bases and the J end 5 bases, leaving 6 bases in the junction not matched to a gene. The clonotype originates from a female donor in good health and CMV-seropositive. The sequenced sample was PBMCs. Recombination linked TRBV28 to TRBJ2-7; 7 bases in the middle match TRBD1. Read as DNA, the sequence is TGTGCCAGCAGTCGTACAGGGGTCCACGAGCAGTACTTC. Its translation reads: CASSRTGVHEQYF. When the CDR3 is completed using the reference TRBV28 and TRBJ2-7 genes on either side, the full variable domain is DVKVTQSSRYLVKRTGEKVFLECVQDMDHENMFWYRQDPGLGLRLIYFSYDVKMKEKGDIPEGYSVSREKKERFSLILESASTNQTSMYLCASSRTGVHEQYFGPGTRLTVT.